This T cell receptor (beta chain) is from a study of shared clonotypes between healthy human individuals. For the study at large: Participating donors consisted of a couple of women and a few men aged 18 to 49.

The study's findings and limits: Only blood was sampled; tissue repertoires likely differ.

For this clone: What it recognizes is unknown.

Data came from immunoSEQ multiplex PCR; TCRdb stores just in-frame clones and leaves some out. The sample has around 1.9 million clones; 90% to 95% are singletons. The naive CD8 fraction comprised CD45RO-negative cells positively selected for CCR7 and excluded terminally differentiated effector memory CD45RA+ cells. The V gene's germline CDR1 is SGHRS and CDR2 YFSETQ. CDR3 length equals 18 residues. Trimming cost V 1 base and J 0 bases; bases outside gene matches: 11. This chain uses TRBV5-1 with TRBJ1-2, with TRBD1 identical over 8 bases. Specimen: naive CD8+ T cells from PBMCs. This clonotype originated in a man between 18 and 35 years old in good health. Some clones in this sample may be carry-over from other donors' samples. The chain's CDR3 is CASSLSPPGGISNYGYTF. CDR3 in DNA: TGCGCCAGCAGCTTGAGTCCCCCAGGGGGCATTTCTAACTATGGCTACACCTTC. The entire variable domain, with the rest obtained from reference TRBV5-1 and TRBJ1-2, is as follows: KAGVTQTPRYLIKTRGQQVTLSCSPISGHRSVSWYQQTPGQGLQFLFEYFSETQRNKGNFPGRFSGRQFSNSRSEMNVSTLELGDSALYLCASSLSPPGGISNYGYTFGSGTRLTVV.